The rows below give T cell receptor beta chains drawn from one sample of a study of T cell repertoires in cytomegalovirus infection. TCRdb used MiXCR to reprocess the reads, holding one entry per CDR3 protein. Counted here are 360,000 or so distinct CDR3 sequences, about 32% occurring once; the ten biggest clones make up 13%. Their antigen targets remain unknown. The sequencing used cultured PBMCs, collected from culture after CMV antigen stimulation. The source is a human donor in good health (CMV status not recorded). Some clones in this sample may be carry-over from other donors' samples. The CDR3 runs from the conserved cysteine through the conserved F or W. A D gene is named only where the DNA matches it firmly. The size field is filled for only some rows; it gives once, few, many or a size class.

cdr3_aa cdr3_nt v_call clone_size d_call j_call
CASSEYWAGGNQPQHF TGTGCCAGCAGTGAATATTGGGCAGGGGGAAATCAGCCCCAGCATTTT TRBV6-1 . TRBD1 TRBJ1-5
CASSYSPSGTNEQFF TGTGCCAGCAGTTACTCGCCTAGCGGGACCAATGAGCAGTTCTTC TRBV6-6 . TRBD2 TRBJ2-1
CASSSLAGGAEYNEQFF TGTGCCAGCAGCTCGCTAGCCGGCGGAGCAGAGTACAATGAGCAGTTCTTC TRBV7-9 few . TRBJ2-1
CASSPWGTYNEQFF TGTGCCAGCAGCCCCTGGGGTACCTACAATGAGCAGTTCTTC TRBV7-9 . . TRBJ2-1
CASSPGTGREAFF TGTGCCAGCAGCCCAGGGACAGGGCGTGAAGCTTTCTTT TRBV11-2 . TRBD1 TRBJ1-1
CASSLGEVGGNTIYF TGTGCCAGCAGTTTAGGGGAAGTGGGAGGAAACACCATATATTTT TRBV12-3/TRBV12-4 . . TRBJ1-3
CASSPRQGGSKNIQYF TGCGCCAGCAGCCCAAGACAGGGGGGATCCAAAAACATTCAGTACTTC TRBV4-1 . TRBD1 TRBJ2-4
CASSGKDRGNIQYF TGTGCCAGCAGCGGGAAGGACAGGGGAAACATTCAGTACTTC TRBV5-5 many TRBD1 TRBJ2-4
CASSIGPENTEAFF TGTGCCAGCAGCATTGGCCCGGAGAACACTGAAGCTTTCTTT TRBV7-2 many . TRBJ1-1
CASSRKDRTNYGYTF TGTGCCAGCAGCCGGAAGGACAGGACTAACTATGGCTACACCTTC TRBV12-3/TRBV12-4 . TRBD1 TRBJ1-2
CASAVQREANEQFF TGTGCCAGCGCCGTGCAGCGGGAGGCCAATGAGCAGTTCTTC TRBV27 . TRBD2 TRBJ2-1
CSVYRKGSETQYF TGCAGCGTCTATCGTAAGGGGAGTGAGACCCAGTACTTC TRBV29-1 . . TRBJ2-5
CASRPLTSSEQFF TGTGCCAGCAGACCGTTGACTAGCAGTGAGCAGTTCTTC TRBV6-6 . TRBD2 TRBJ2-1
CASSLTSGSSTDTQYF TGTGCCAGCAGTTTAACTAGCGGGAGTTCCACAGATACGCAGTATTTT TRBV28 . TRBD2 TRBJ2-3
CASSYGMPAGRTGELFF TGTGCCAGCAGCTACGGAATGCCAGCGGGACGAACCGGGGAGCTGTTTTTT TRBV5-3 . TRBD2 TRBJ2-2
CASSYVGFEAFF TGTGCCAGCAGTTACGTCGGATTTGAAGCTTTCTTT TRBV6-2/TRBV6-3 . . TRBJ1-1
CASSLMWNEQFF TGTGCCAGCAGCTTAATGTGGAATGAGCAGTTCTTC TRBV7-2 few . TRBJ2-1
CASSFARPGPTDTQYF TGTGCCAGCAGTTTCGCCCGACCTGGCCCAACAGATACGCAGTATTTT TRBV12-3/TRBV12-4 once . TRBJ2-3
CASSRRSSGTANSPLHF TGTGCCAGCAGCCGTCGGTCGTCCGGGACAGCTAATTCACCCCTCCACTTT TRBV7-8 . TRBD1 TRBJ1-6
CATSKGWDGYTF TGTGCCACCAGCAAGGGGTGGGATGGCTACACCTTC TRBV15 . . TRBJ1-2
CASSLRTGALISSGANVLTF TGTGCCAGCAGTTTAAGGACAGGGGCCCTCATCAGCTCTGGGGCCAACGTCCTGACTTTC TRBV12-3/TRBV12-4 few TRBD1 TRBJ2-6
CANSAYSYEQYF TGTGCCAACAGTGCCTACTCCTACGAGCAGTACTTC TRBV25-1 . . TRBJ2-7
CACSLVFPTALNEQFF TGTGCCTGCAGCTTAGTTTTCCCCACCGCCCTCAATGAGCAGTTCTTC TRBV11-2 once . TRBJ2-1
CASSSTTGEAYGYTF TGTGCCAGCAGTTCGACGACAGGGGAGGCCTATGGCTACACCTTC TRBV28 many TRBD1 TRBJ1-2
CATSEPSATDTQYF TGTGCCACCAGTGAGCCTAGCGCCACAGATACGCAGTATTTT TRBV24-1 . . TRBJ2-3
CASSYGRAYNEQFF TGTGCCAGCAGTTACGGACGCGCCTACAATGAGCAGTTCTTC TRBV6-5 few . TRBJ2-1
CASSPQTGTIGGYTF TGTGCCAGCAGCCCCCAGACAGGGACAATCGGTGGCTACACCTTC TRBV7-2 few TRBD1 TRBJ1-2
CASRSGSRYNEQFF TGTGCCAGCAGGAGCGGGAGCCGGTACAATGAGCAGTTCTTC TRBV28 . TRBD2 TRBJ2-1
CSARISGSQKTQYF TGCAGTGCTCGGATCTCCGGGAGTCAGAAGACCCAGTACTTC TRBV20-1 . . TRBJ2-5
CASSYGGGRGELFF TGTGCCAGCAGTTATGGCGGGGGGAGAGGGGAGCTGTTTTTT TRBV6-6 . TRBD2 TRBJ2-2
CASSSPAGGSGDTQYF TGTGCCAGCAGTTCTCCTGCGGGAGGGTCGGGGGATACGCAGTATTTT TRBV6-1 few TRBD2 TRBJ2-3
CASSLVSSGSKNEQFF TGTGCCAGCAGCTTAGTCTCTAGCGGGAGTAAGAATGAGCAGTTCTTC TRBV7-2 few TRBD2 TRBJ2-1
CASSQDVAGGGYEQYF TGCGCCAGCAGCCAAGATGTAGCGGGAGGTGGGTACGAGCAGTACTTC TRBV4-1 few TRBD2 TRBJ2-7
CASSLGSPVEQYF TGTGCCAGCAGCTTAGGGAGCCCTGTTGAGCAGTACTTC TRBV7-2 . . TRBJ2-7
CASSLGEYNEQFF TGTGCCAGCAGCCTAGGAGAGTACAATGAGCAGTTCTTC TRBV6-5 . . TRBJ2-1
CASSLSVSRTEETQYF TGTGCCAGCAGCTTAAGTGTATCGCGGACTGAAGAGACCCAGTACTTC TRBV11-1 . . TRBJ2-5
CASSYLKWNTEAFF TGTGCCAGCAGCTATTTAAAGTGGAACACTGAAGCTTTCTTT TRBV6-1 . . TRBJ1-1
CASSIAGQGDQPQHF TGTGCCAGTAGTATAGCCGGACAGGGAGATCAGCCCCAGCATTTT TRBV19 . TRBD1 TRBJ1-5
CASSYDRMSNQPQHF TGTGCCAGCAGTTACGACAGGATGAGCAATCAGCCCCAGCATTTT TRBV6-6 . . TRBJ1-5
CASRRSGTGAYGYTF TGTGCCAGCAGGCGATCCGGGACAGGGGCCTATGGCTACACCTTC TRBV6-8 . TRBD1 TRBJ1-2
CASIYTSGTSNEQFF TGTGCCAGTATCTACACTAGCGGGACATCCAATGAGCAGTTCTTC TRBV19 . TRBD2 TRBJ2-1
CASTPLGGETQYF TGTGCCAGCACACCTCTAGGGGGAGAGACCCAGTACTTC TRBV7-9 many . TRBJ2-5